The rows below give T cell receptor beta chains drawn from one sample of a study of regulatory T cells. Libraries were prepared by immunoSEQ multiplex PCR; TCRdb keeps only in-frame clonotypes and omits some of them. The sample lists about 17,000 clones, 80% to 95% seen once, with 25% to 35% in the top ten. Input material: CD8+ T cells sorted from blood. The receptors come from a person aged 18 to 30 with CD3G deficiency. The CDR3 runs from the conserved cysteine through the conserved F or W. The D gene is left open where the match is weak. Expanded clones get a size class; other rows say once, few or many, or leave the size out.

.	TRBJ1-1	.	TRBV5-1	TGCGCCAGCAGCTTGGAGGGACGAGCTGAAGCTTTCTTT	CASSLEGRAEAFF
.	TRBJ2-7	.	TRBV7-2	TGTGCCAGCAGCCCGGGTGGTAGCTCCTACGAGCAGTACTTC	CASSPGGSSYEQYF
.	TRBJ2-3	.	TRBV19	TGTGCCAGTAGTATCGGACAGAGCACAGATACGCAGTATTTT	CASSIGQSTDTQYF
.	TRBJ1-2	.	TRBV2	TGTGCCAGCAGTGAGGGCCCCCGAGGCTATGGCTACACCTTC	CASSEGPRGYGYTF
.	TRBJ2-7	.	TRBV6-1	TGTGCCGTTGTTGCTGGTACAGTTGCCTACGAGCAGTACTTC	CAVVAGTVAYEQYF
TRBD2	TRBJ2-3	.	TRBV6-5	TGTGCCAGCAGCCTACTAGCGGGGCCCGATACGCAGTATTTT	CASSLLAGPDTQYF
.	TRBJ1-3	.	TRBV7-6	TGTGCCAGCAGCTTACGGGGAGCCAGGGGCGGCGGAAACACCATATATTTT	CASSLRGARGGGNTIYF
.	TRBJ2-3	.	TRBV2	TGTGCCAGCAGTGATACAGATACGCAGTATTTT	CASSDTDTQYF
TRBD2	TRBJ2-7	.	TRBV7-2	TGTGCCAGCCGACTAGCGGGGGACACCTACGAGCAGTACTTC	CASRLAGDTYEQYF
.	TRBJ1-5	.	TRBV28	TGTGCCAGCAAGAGGACTGTACAGGACATCAATCAGCCCCAGCATTTT	CASKRTVQDINQPQHF
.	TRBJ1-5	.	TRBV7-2	TGTGCCAGCACTTTTCGGGGGAACTTCAATCAGCCCCAGCATTTT	CASTFRGNFNQPQHF
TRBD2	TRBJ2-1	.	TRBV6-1	TGTGCCAGCAGCATGCGGGAGGGGGGATACAATGAGCAGTTCTTC	CASSMREGGYNEQFF
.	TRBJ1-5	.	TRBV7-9	TGTGCCAGCAGCCTAAGGGACAGCAATCAGCCCCAGCATTTT	CASSLRDSNQPQHF
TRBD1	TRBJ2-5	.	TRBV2	TGTGCCAGCAGTGAGTTTAGGACAGGGGGGTACCAAGAGACCCAGTACTTC	CASSEFRTGGYQETQYF
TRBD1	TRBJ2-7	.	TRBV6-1	TGTGCCAGCAGTGTAGGACAGGGGGCTTTCGAGCAGTACTTC	CASSVGQGAFEQYF
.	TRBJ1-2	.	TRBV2	TGTGCCACGGACAGCTATGGCTACACCTTC	CATDSYGYTF
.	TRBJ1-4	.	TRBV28	TGTGCCAGCAGTTTAACGGGCGACGGAGGAAAACTGTTTTTT	CASSLTGDGGKLFF
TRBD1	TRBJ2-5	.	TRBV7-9	TGTGCCAGCAGCTTAGTCACAGGGGGCGAAGAGACCCAGTACTTC	CASSLVTGGEETQYF
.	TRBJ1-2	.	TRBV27	TGTGCCAGCAGTCCGGGACCCAACTGTGGCTACACCTTC	CASSPGPNCGYTF
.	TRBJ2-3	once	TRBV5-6	TGTGCCAGCAGCTTGGATAGTTATACGCAGTATTTT	CASSLDSYTQYF
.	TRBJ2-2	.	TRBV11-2	TGTGCCAGCAGCTGGAGCGTAGTCAGAGGGGCCGGGGAGCTGTTTTTT	CASSWSVVRGAGELFF
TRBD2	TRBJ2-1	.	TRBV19	TGTGCCAGTAGTATCGGGGGGGGCAATGAGCAGTTCTTC	CASSIGGGNEQFF
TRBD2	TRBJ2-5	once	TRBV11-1	TGTGCCAGCAGCCGCTGGGCGGGAGGGGAGACCCAGTACTTC	CASSRWAGGETQYF
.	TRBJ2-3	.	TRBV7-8	TGTGCCAGCAGCTTAGAGACAGATACGCAGTATTTT	CASSLETDTQYF
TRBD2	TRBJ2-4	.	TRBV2	TGTGCCAGCAGGGCTGCGGGGGGGCCAGGAGGTTGGAACATTCAGTACTTC	CASRAAGGPGGWNIQYF
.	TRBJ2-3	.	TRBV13	TGTGCCAGCAGCCCTTCTAAGCGTACGCAGTATTTT	CASSPSKRTQYF
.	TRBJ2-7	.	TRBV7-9	TGTGCCAGCAGCTTAGCGCTAATCCCCCTCGAGCAGTACTTC	CASSLALIPLEQYF
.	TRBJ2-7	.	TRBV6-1	TGTGCCAGCAGTGAAGTAGGATGGAGTGGAGAGCAGTACTTC	CASSEVGWSGEQYF
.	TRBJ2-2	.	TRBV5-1	TGCGCCAGCATTGCAAGACCCGGGGAGCTGTTTTTT	CASIARPGELFF
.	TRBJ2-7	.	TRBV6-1	TGTGCCAGCAGCCCCCCGGCAGGGATTTCCTACGAGCAGTACTTC	CASSPPAGISYEQYF
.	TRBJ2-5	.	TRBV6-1	TGTGCCAGCAGTGACGGGTACCAAGAGACCCAGTACTTC	CASSDGYQETQYF
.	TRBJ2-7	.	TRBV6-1	TGTGCCAGCCTTCTTCCTTCTTGGGAGCAGTACTTC	CASLLPSWEQYF
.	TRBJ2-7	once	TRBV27	TGTGCCAGCAGTCCCGTCGGCCCCCTCGCCTACGAGCAGTACTTC	CASSPVGPLAYEQYF
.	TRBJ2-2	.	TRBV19	TGTGCCAGTAGCTGGGGCACCGGGGAGCTGTTTTTT	CASSWGTGELFF
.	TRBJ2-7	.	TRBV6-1	TGTGCCAGCAGTGAAATCCCCTACGAGCAGTACTTC	CASSEIPYEQYF
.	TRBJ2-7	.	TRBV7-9	TGTGCCAGCAGTCAAGGGGGGAACGAGCAGTACTTC	CASSQGGNEQYF
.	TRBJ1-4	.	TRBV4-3	TGCGCCAGCAGCCAAGATAGGGTTAGCCTTTCAACTAATGAAAAACTGTTTTTT	CASSQDRVSLSTNEKLFF
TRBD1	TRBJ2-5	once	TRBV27	TGTGCCAGCAGTACCCGACAGGGACAAGAGACCCAGTACTTC	CASSTRQGQETQYF
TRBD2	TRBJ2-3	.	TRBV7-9	TGTGCCAGCAGCTTGGGGACTAGCGGACCCACAGATACGCAGTATTTT	CASSLGTSGPTDTQYF
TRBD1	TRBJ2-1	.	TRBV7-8	TGTGCCAGCAGCTCTTTGGACAGGGTGGGGAATGAGCAGTTCTTC	CASSSLDRVGNEQFF
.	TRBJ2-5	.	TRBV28	TGTGCCAGCAGTTTCCACCAGCGTCGACAAGAGACCCAGTACTTC	CASSFHQRRQETQYF
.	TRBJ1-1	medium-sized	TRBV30	TGTGCCTGGTTGTTCAACACTGAAGCTTTCTTT	CAWLFNTEAFF
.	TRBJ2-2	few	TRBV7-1	TGTGCCAGCAGCATCCGACAGGACACCGGGGAGCTGTTTTTT	CASSIRQDTGELFF